This TCR beta chain was recovered during a study of shared clonotypes between healthy human individuals. About 30,000 T cell genomes (approximately 0.2 ug DNA) went into each sorted-subset replicate. Clones were read by immunoSEQ multiplex PCR, and TCRdb kept only the in-frame ones, dropping some. This sample has approximately 2.5 million clones, with around nine tenths found just once. A word on this clone: Its antigen is undetermined.

The donors were adults (healthy and HIV-negative) with no recent acute infections or vaccinations. CD4+ cells underwent separation, giving CD45RA+ naive and CD45RA-negative memory subsets. General study findings and limits: Naive CD4 clonotype sharing across a few donors was 4.5% to 6%.

This TCR was recovered from a man between 18 and 35 years old in good health. Specimen: naive CD4+ T cells sorted from blood. The subset denotes: CD45RA+ positively selected.

This chain's CDR3 is CAISAGQGFEQYF. The CDR3 DNA is TGTGCCATCAGTGCGGGACAGGGATTCGAGCAGTACTTC. V gene TRBV10-3 combines with J gene TRBJ2-7, with 9 nucleotides matching TRBD1. The CDR3 is 13 residues long. J was trimmed by 6 bases and V by 4 bases; bases with no gene match: 4. Germline V gene data show CDR1 as ENHRY and CDR2 as SYGVKD.